The 25 T cell receptor beta chains in this list originate from one sample, sequenced in a study of response to subunit inactivated influenza vaccine. TCRdb re-called the RT-PCR reads with MiXCR, one entry per CDR3 protein. The sample shows about 500,000 distinct CDR3 sequences, approximately 6.9% of them seen only once. The input for sequencing was PBMCs from blood, taken around 2 years after vaccination. These receptors were collected from a man aged 50 to 69 who received an inactivated influenza vaccine.

This clonotype was detected a few times. The chain joins TRBV3-1 to TRBJ1-1; TRBD1 aligns across 12 bases. The germline V gene has CDR1 LGHDT and CDR2 YNNKEL (reference sequence). The CDR3 totals 16 residues. V was pared by 0 bases and J by 5 bases, with 4 bases of the junction left unmatched. CDR3 coding DNA: TGTGCCAGCAGCCAAGAGGGACAGGGGGCGGGAACTGAAGCTTTCTTT. Translation gives CASSQEGQGAGTEAFF.

This clonotype has at least ten counts. The rearrangement uses TRBV12-3 or TRBV12-4 and TRBJ2-1, with no clear D. This CDR3 contains 11 residues. The V end was cut by 2 bases, the J end by 9 bases, with 5 bases between. CDR3 nucleotides: TGTGCCAGCAGTTTATCCCGTGAGCAGTTCTTC. Protein sequence: CASSLSREQFF.

This clonotype was detected many times. V and J are TRBV12-3 or TRBV12-4 and TRBJ2-5; 8 bases are shared with TRBD1. The CDR3 extends over 14 amino acids. V dropped 5 bases and J dropped 5; count of bases not matched to a gene: 7. CDR3 protein: CASSPQRDRETQYF. The CDR3 DNA sequence: TGTGCCAGCAGTCCGCAGAGGGACAGGGAGACCCAGTACTTC.

In its sample, this clonotype was seen many times. This chain joins TRBV25-1 and TRBJ1-2; D is possibly TRBD1 (5 bases). V gave up 4 bases and J gave up 8 bases, with 17 bases separating them. CDR3 length: 14 amino acids. Germline CDR1 is MGHDK and CDR2 is SYGVNS. The CDR3 DNA reads TGTGCCAGCAGTGCTCTAGGGGCCGCCCTGGGCTACACCTTC. Protein product: CASSALGAALGYTF.

The chain has TRBV7-9 and TRBJ2-1; maybe TRBD2 (6 bases). Trimming took 8 bases from V and 4 from J, leaving 12 bases between them. CDR1 and CDR2 (germline): SEHNR, FQNEAQ (reference sequence). This CDR3 comprises 13 residues. This CDR3 is CASSGGNYNEQFF. Here the CDR3 DNA reads TGTGCCAGCTCTGGCGGGAATTACAATGAGCAGTTCTTC.

The chain has TRBV7-2 and TRBJ2-1, with a tentative D call TRBD1 (6 bases). Germline-derived CDR1 and CDR2 are SGHTA and FQGNSA. This CDR3 is built from 17 residues. The V end was cut by 7 bases, the J end by 9 bases, with 28 bases between. CDR3 sequence (DNA): TGTGCCAGCACCGGACGGGGCGTGGCAGGGGCTTCGGGTGAGCAGTTCTTC. Protein sequence: CASTGRGVAGASGEQFF.

This clonotype has more than one count but fewer than ten. The CDR3 sequence is CASSPKDDQETQYF. The CDR3 nucleotides are TGTGCCAGCAGCCCGAAAGACGACCAAGAGACCCAGTACTTC. This rearrangement joins TRBV7-9 to TRBJ2-5; D uncertain. The CDR3 length is 14 residues. Germline values: CDR1 SEHNR, CDR2 FQNEAQ (reference sequence). V lost 5 bases to trimming and J lost 0 bases, with 10 bases between them.

The V gene is TRBV7-2, the J gene TRBJ2-1; the D gene is possibly TRBD2 (6 bases). Germline V gene lookup returns CDR1 SGHTA and CDR2 FQGNSA. With 5 bases removed from V and 5 bases from J, the gap between germline ends came to 16 bases. The CDR3 consists of 15 residues. CDR3 in amino acids: CASSPRWGDHNEQFF. Here the CDR3 DNA reads TGTGCCAGCAGCCCCCGGTGGGGGGATCACAATGAGCAGTTCTTC.

There are a few counts of this clonotype. The rearrangement uses TRBV6-2 or TRBV6-3 and TRBJ2-7; the D is unclear. Germline CDR1 reads MNHEY; CDR2 reads SVGEGT. CDR3 size: 12 residues. The V and J ends lost 2 bases and 5 bases respectively, with 7 bases between them. CDR3 residues: CASSYITHEQYF. The CDR3 bases are TGTGCCAGCAGTTACATAACCCACGAGCAGTACTTC.

The rearrangement uses TRBV6-1 and TRBJ1-5; D gene ambiguous. The V end was cut by 4 bases, the J end by 13 bases, with 14 bases between. This CDR3 comprises 12 residues. CDR1 is MNHNS, CDR2 SASEGT, per germline. The CDR3 protein is CASSARLPGQHF. The CDR3 DNA is TGTGCCAGCAGTGCCCGACTCCCGGGGCAGCATTTT.

This clonotype was counted at least ten times. The rearrangement joins TRBV11-2 to TRBJ2-7; D tentatively fits TRBD1 or TRBD2 (5 bases each). In germline, CDR1 is SGHAT, CDR2 FQNNGV. The CDR3 contains 14 residues. V lost 6 bases to trimming and J lost 5 bases, with 17 bases between them. The CDR3 protein is CASRDPGRDHEQYF. The DNA for the CDR3 is TGTGCCAGCAGGGATCCCGGACGGGACCACGAGCAGTACTTC.

This clonotype was seen ten or more times. The chain carries TRBV7-2 and TRBJ2-4; D unresolved. The CDR3 loop spans 12 amino acids. The germline V gene encodes CDR1 SGHTA and CDR2 FQGNSA. The V end lost 4 bases, the J end lost 5 bases, and 6 bases lay between the germline ends. DNA of the CDR3: TGTGCCAGCAGCTGGTCGGAAAACATTCAGTACTTC. Protein sequence: CASSWSENIQYF.

Many counts were recorded for this clonotype. The chain joins TRBV12-3 or TRBV12-4 to TRBJ2-1; D is undetermined. The V end was cut by 1 base, the J end by 9 bases, with 16 bases between. This CDR3 has 15 amino acids. The CDR3 nucleotides are TGTGCCAGCAGTTTAGTGGCTGCCCTAGTGGGTGAGCAGTTCTTC. It yields the protein CASSLVAALVGEQFF.

The genes are TRBV9 and TRBJ2-7, with D perhaps matching TRBD2 (5 bases). The ends were cut back, 4 bases at V and 0 bases at J, with 14 bases in the middle. CDR1 and CDR2 (germline): SGDLS, YYNGEE. The CDR3 length is 15 residues. The CDR3 DNA reads as TGTGCCAGCAGCCCACGCGGTGCGGGCTCCTACGAGCAGTACTTC. Residues: CASSPRGAGSYEQYF.

This clonotype has just a few counts. The chain links TRBV20-1 to TRBJ2-3; 12 nucleotides line up with TRBD2. CDR1 and CDR2 (germline): DFQATT, SNEGSKA (reference sequence). CDR3 length equals 14 residues. J gave up 2 bases and V 6 bases, and 3 bases lay outside the gene matches. The DNA of the CDR3 is TGCAGTGCGCTAGCGGGGGGGGTCACAGATACGCAGTATTTT. This gives the protein CSALAGGVTDTQYF.

This clonotype showed up many times. The chain is built from TRBV6-2 or TRBV6-3 and TRBJ2-5; the D gene is possibly TRBD1 (6 bases). The CDR3 is made up of 14 amino acids. V dropped 4 bases and J dropped 5 bases, with 14 bases sitting between them. CDR1 and CDR2 from the germline V gene are MNHEY and SVGEGT. The CDR3 spells CASSSQGVRETQYF. DNA for the CDR3: TGTGCCAGCAGTTCACAGGGCGTGAGGGAGACCCAGTACTTC.

Only a few counts were recorded for this clonotype. V gene TRBV5-1 combines with J gene TRBJ2-7; tentatively, D is TRBD2 (6 bases). From germline, CDR1 is SGHRS and CDR2 YFSETQ. V was cut by 4 bases and J by 3 bases, with 17 bases left in between. This CDR3 spans 15 amino acids. The CDR3: CASSPNPAGLYEQYF. The CDR3 region has the DNA TGCGCCAGCAGCCCTAACCCAGCGGGCCTCTACGAGCAGTACTTC. Using reference TRBV5-1 and TRBJ2-7 for the parts outside the CDR3, the full variable domain is KAGVTQTPRYLIKTRGQQVTLSCSPISGHRSVSWYQQTPGQGLQFLFEYFSETQRNKGNFPGRFSGRQFSNSRSEMNVSTLELGDSALYLCASSPNPAGLYEQYFGPGTRLTVT.

This clonotype was recorded a few times. This chain uses TRBV6-1 with TRBJ2-3; 10 positions agree with TRBD1. This CDR3 comprises 16 residues. Per germline, CDR1 MNHNS and CDR2 SASEGT. The trim removed 3 bases at V and 1 base at J, leaving 4 bases unmatched. The CDR3 sequence is CASSDRTGGGTDTQYF. For the CDR3, the DNA is TGTGCCAGCAGTGACCGGACAGGGGGTGGCACAGATACGCAGTATTTT.

The DNA of the CDR3 is TGCGCCAGCAGCCACTATAGCGGGGGGGCCTCGGATACGCAGTATTTT. It codes for CASSHYSGGASDTQYF. This sequence joins TRBV4-1 and TRBJ2-3, with 11 positions matching TRBD2. J lost 6 bases, V lost 3 bases, and 8 bases had no gene match. CDR3 size: 16 residues. Germline values: CDR1 MGHRA, CDR2 YSYEKL.

This clonotype was counted between two and nine times. J is TRBJ2-1 and V is TRBV29-1, with TRBD2 as a possible D gene (5 bases). The CDR3 has 12 residues. The germline V and J ends were trimmed by 5 bases and 6 bases, with 11 bases remaining between them. Per germline, CDR1 SQVTM and CDR2 ANQGSEA. The CDR3 DNA reads as TGCAGCGTTCGGGGAAATCCCAATGAGCAGTTCTTC. Translation: CSVRGNPNEQFF.

This chain uses TRBV15 with TRBJ2-5, with D unresolved. This CDR3 is built from 15 residues. The germline V gene has CDR1 LNHNV and CDR2 YYDKDF (reference sequence). Trimming took off 0 bases at V and 5 bases at J, with 13 bases between the two ends. CDR3 region: CATSRDQGLVETQYF. CDR3 nucleotide sequence: TGTGCCACCAGCAGAGATCAAGGGCTAGTTGAGACCCAGTACTTC.

This chain joins TRBV12-3 or TRBV12-4 and TRBJ2-1; no clear D. The V end was cut by 2 bases, the J end by 4 bases, with 9 bases between. This CDR3 has 14 amino acids. The CDR3, as DNA: TGTGCCAGCAGTTTAACCAGGTTGTACAATGAGCAGTTCTTC. Amino acids: CASSLTRLYNEQFF.

This clonotype came up many times. The chain carries TRBV12-3 or TRBV12-4 and TRBJ2-1; 8 bases fit TRBD1. The length of the CDR3 is 13 residues. With 4 bases clipped from V and 8 bases from J, the junction kept 4 bases outside the gene matches. The CDR3 DNA is TGTGCCAGCAGTTCTTACAGGGGGGATGAGCAGTTCTTC. Its protein is CASSSYRGDEQFF.

The V call is TRBV5-1, the J call TRBJ2-1, with D possibly being TRBD2 (5 bases). This CDR3 has 15 amino acids. V was cut by 1 base and J by 3 bases, with 11 bases left in between. CDR1 SGHRS and CDR2 YFSETQ come from the germline V gene. The CDR3 coding sequence is TGCGCCAGCAGCTTGCAGTCAGGACTCTACAATGAGCAGTTCTTC. It yields the protein CASSLQSGLYNEQFF.

V usage is TRBV6-1 and J usage is TRBJ2-1; D may be TRBD1 or TRBD2 (5 bases each). The germline V gene has CDR1 MNHNS and CDR2 SASEGT. This CDR3 contains 13 residues. V was pared by 6 bases and J by 8 bases, with 14 bases between. The CDR3 spells CASSSSEGYEQFF. In nucleotides, the CDR3 is TGTGCCAGCAGCAGCAGCGAGGGGTATGAGCAGTTCTTC.